The subject of this entry is one T cell receptor (beta chain). Its specificity is unknown. The source of the sample is a study of cytomegalovirus exposure and HLA in healthy donors. Regarding the study as a whole: 87-base-pair reads could not separate some V segments, including TRBV6-2 and TRBV6-3. In a later analysis, V- and J-gene trimming of beta chains associated with a DCLRE1C missense variant, replicated independently.

J was trimmed by 3 bases and V by 0 bases; bases with no gene match: 1. The V gene's germline CDR1 is LGHNA and CDR2 YNFKEQ. The CDR3 covers 15 residues. The PCR contained 60 Vbeta and 13 Jbeta primers. The method was immunoSEQ multiplex PCR; TCRdb's version includes in-frame clones alone and lacks a portion of them. Of roughly 140,000 clones listed, approximately 77% were seen once; the top ten hold approximately 1.4%. The chain links TRBV4-2 to TRBJ1-4; the match to TRBD1 covers 7 bases. The sequence derives from a man between 18 and 35 years old in good health and CMV-seronegative. The sequenced sample was PBMCs. The CDR3 region is CASSQEQGANEKLFF. The CDR3 bases are TGTGCCAGCAGCCAAGAGCAGGGGGCTAATGAAAAACTGTTTTTT.